The next 15 T cell receptor beta chains were all read from a single sample in a study of T cells in Graves' hyperthyroidism and ophthalmopathy. Researchers took RNA transcripts and amplified the TCR beta CDR3 regions from them. The HTBI primer set drove a first-round RT-PCR of the TCR CDR3. TCRdb reprocessed the multiplex PCR reads with MiXCR, giving one entry per CDR3 protein. The repertoire includes hundreds of thousands of distinct CDR3 sequences, 15% to 20% of them detected once, and roughly 47% sits in the top ten. Material for sequencing was blood. All receptors come from a man between 35 and 55 years old with Graves' ophthalmopathy.

In this sample, this clonotype turned up once. The chain recombines TRBV7-6 with TRBJ1-3; D unclear. Germline V CDR1 and CDR2: SGHVS, FNYEAQ. Trimming shortened V by 5 bases and J by 0 bases, and 8 bases separated the two germline ends. The CDR3 is made up of 14 amino acids. CDR3 in DNA: TGTGCCAGCAGCCAGGCATTCTCTGGAAACACCATATATTTT. It translates to CASSQAFSGNTIYF.

V usage is TRBV29-1 and J usage is TRBJ2-3; 8 nucleotides align to TRBD1. CDR1 and CDR2 from the germline V gene are SQVTM and ANQGSEA. V gave up 4 bases and J gave up 5 bases; unmatched junction bases: 8. The CDR3 contains 14 residues. The CDR3 loop reads CSVVQGAGRDTQYF. The CDR3 DNA reads as TGCAGCGTTGTGCAGGGGGCGGGTCGAGATACGCAGTATTTT.

This clonotype came up a few times. V usage is TRBV5-8 and J usage is TRBJ1-2; 8 bases match TRBD1. The germline V gene encodes CDR1 SGHTS and CDR2 YDEGEE. There are 15 residues in the CDR3. V gave up 4 bases and J gave up 5 bases; unmatched junction bases: 10. The CDR3 protein is CASSPTGGTVYGYTF. The CDR3 DNA sequence: TGTGCCAGCAGCCCAACAGGGGGGACAGTTTATGGCTACACCTTC. The entire variable domain, with the rest obtained from reference TRBV5-8 and TRBJ1-2, is as follows: EAGVTQSPTHLIKTRGQQATLRCSPISGHTSVYWYQQALGLGLQFLLWYDEGEERNRGNFPPRFSGRQFPNYSSELNVNALELEDSALYLCASSPTGGTVYGYTFGSGTRLTVV.

This clonotype was recorded many times. V gene TRBV20-1 combines with J gene TRBJ2-3; D call uncertain. This CDR3 region has 12 residues. In germline, CDR1 is DFQATT, CDR2 SNEGSKA (reference sequence). The V end lost 5 bases, the J end lost 2 bases, and 8 bases lay between the germline ends. The CDR3 is CSAPGFTDTQYF. In DNA, the CDR3 is TGCAGTGCTCCAGGTTTCACAGATACGCAGTATTTT.

This clonotype has a count of ten or more. V is TRBV20-1 and J is TRBJ1-4, with a possible D match to TRBD1 (6 bases). V was shortened by 6 bases and J by 11 bases, with 13 bases between the two germline ends. The germline gives CDR1 DFQATT, CDR2 SNEGSKA (reference sequence). This CDR3 is built from 11 residues. CDR3 residues: CSAGQPDKLFF. The DNA of the CDR3 is TGCAGTGCCGGACAGCCCGACAAACTGTTTTTT.

The chain links TRBV2 to TRBJ2-1; maybe TRBD2 (7 bases). The V end was cut by 6 bases, the J end by 7 bases, with 13 bases between. CDR1 is SNHLY, CDR2 FYNNEI, per germline. CDR3 size: 13 residues. CDR3 sequence: CASRGRGLNEQFF. CDR3 nucleotides: TGTGCCAGCAGGGGGAGGGGGTTGAATGAGCAGTTCTTC.

This rearrangement joins TRBV13 to TRBJ2-3; D is possibly TRBD1 or TRBD2 (6 bases each). V was clipped by 2 bases and J by 5 bases, with 20 bases between them. This CDR3 is 17 amino acids long. Per the germline V gene, CDR1 is PRHDT and CDR2 is FYEKMQ (reference sequence). CDR3 sequence reads: CASSLTRSGGGLDTQYF. The CDR3 nucleotides are TGTGCCAGCAGCTTAACCCGAAGCGGAGGGGGATTAGATACGCAGTATTTT.

At least ten counts were recorded for this clonotype. DNA for the CDR3: TGTGCCAGCAGTTTACGGGAGTTTGGTGAGACCCAGTACTTC. It yields the protein CASSLREFGETQYF. The chain has TRBV28 and TRBJ2-5, with a weak D call TRBD2 (6 bases). CDR1 is MDHEN, CDR2 SYDVKM, per germline. The CDR3 has 14 residues. Trimming left V 2 bases short and J 5 bases short, with 12 bases between.

This chain uses TRBV12-5 with TRBJ1-4; tentative D call: TRBD1 (5 bases). V was trimmed by 3 bases and J by 2 bases, leaving 10 bases between them. The CDR3 sequence is 15 residues long. CDR1 and CDR2 (germline): LGHNT, FRNRAP. The CDR3 loop is CASGFIGGTNEKLFF. DNA for the CDR3: TGTGCTAGTGGTTTTATTGGGGGGACTAATGAAAAACTGTTTTTT.

This clonotype showed up just a few times. The J gene is TRBJ2-5, the V gene TRBV7-2, with D hard to call. Germline CDR1 reads SGHTA; CDR2 reads FQGNSA. The CDR3 spans 13 residues. V dropped 1 base and J dropped 5 bases, with 8 bases sitting between them. The chain's CDR3 is CASSLVSRETQYF. DNA for the CDR3: TGTGCCAGCAGCTTAGTGTCGAGGGAGACCCAGTACTTC.

This clonotype came up a few times. The CDR3 end shows no conserved phenylalanine or tryptophan, and so a read error is likely. V is TRBV3-1 and J is TRBJ2-5; D not certain. Germline V gene sequence: CDR1 LGHDT, CDR2 YNNKEL (reference sequence). The V and J ends lost 2 bases and 2 bases respectively, with 6 bases between them. The CDR3 runs to 13 residues. This CDR3 is CASSQRVQETQYS. The CDR3, as DNA: TGTGCCAGCAGCCAAAGGGTACAAGAGACCCAGTACTCC.

The V call is TRBV15, the J call TRBJ2-7; D tentatively reads TRBD1 or TRBD2 (5 bases each). V was pared by 3 bases and J by 2 bases, with 14 bases between. The CDR3 runs to 15 residues. Germline loops: CDR1 LNHNV, CDR2 YYDKDF (reference sequence). In nucleotides, the CDR3 is TGTGCCACCAGCAGGCAACTTCAGGGACCCTACGAGCAGTACTTC. This encodes CATSRQLQGPYEQYF. The variable domain in full, with the rest retrieved from reference TRBV15 and TRBJ2-7, is DAMVIQNPRYQVTQFGKPVTLSCSQTLNHNVMYWYQQKSSQAPKLLFHYYDKDFNNEADTPDNFQSRRPNTSFCFLDIRSPGLGDTAMYLCATSRQLQGPYEQYFGPGTRLTVT.

The V and J genes are TRBV20-1 and TRBJ2-3, with D maybe TRBD1 (5 bases). This CDR3 is 14 amino acids long. CDR1 and CDR2 (germline): DFQATT, SNEGSKA (reference sequence). Trimming cost V 6 bases and J 3 bases, with 16 bases left between them. The CDR3 DNA reads as TGCAGTGCCCGCGCATATCCAGGGACAGATACGCAGTATTTT. This codes for CSARAYPGTDTQYF.

This sequence joins TRBV3-1 and TRBJ1-1; no definite D call. The V gene lost 1 base and the J gene lost 2 bases, with 14 bases spanning the gap. This CDR3 is 16 amino acids long. Germline loops: CDR1 LGHDT, CDR2 YNNKEL (reference sequence). CDR3: CASSQGTPGGNTEAFF. CDR3 bases: TGTGCCAGCAGCCAAGGCACGCCGGGAGGCAACACTGAAGCTTTCTTT.

The CDR3 is CSALVGGRSSGNTIYF. CDR3 DNA sequence: TGCAGTGCTCTAGTAGGGGGACGTAGCTCTGGAAACACCATATATTTT. The chain joins TRBV20-1 to TRBJ1-3; D possibly corresponds to TRBD1 (6 bases). Germline V CDR1 and CDR2: DFQATT, SNEGSKA (reference sequence). The CDR3 runs to 16 residues. V was pared by 5 bases and J by 0 bases, with 17 bases between.